These T cell receptor beta chains were read from a single sample in a study of blood T cell repertoires in COVID-19. TCRdb's copy holds only in-frame clones and misses some; the assay was immunoSEQ multiplex PCR. This table has some 330,000 clones, around 86% appearing once. Sequencing used PBMCs or T cells enriched from blood (not recorded which). The receptors were gathered from a woman in her fifties or sixties who had recovered from COVID-19. Both conserved end residues are part of each CDR3. D genes are given only for firm matches. Clone size is stated in some rows and not others, as once, few, many or a class when expanded.

cdr3_aa	cdr3_nt	v_call	j_call	d_call	clone_size
CASSESSGNTGELFF	TGTGCCAGCAGTGAGTCTAGCGGAAACACCGGGGAGCTGTTTTTT	TRBV2	TRBJ2-2	TRBD2	once
CASSLAGSNEKLFF	TGCGCCAGCAGCTTGGCCGGTTCTAATGAAAAACTGTTTTTT	TRBV5-1	TRBJ1-4	-	-
CASSPRPAGHSRSSGNTIYF	TGCGCCAGCAGCCCCCGCCCAGCGGGACATTCAAGGAGCTCTGGAAACACCATATATTTT	TRBV4-1	TRBJ1-3	-	-
CASSYPDNYGYTF	TGTGCCAGCAGTTATCCAGATAACTATGGCTACACCTTC	TRBV6-6	TRBJ1-2	-	-
CATSRVGQLNTEAFF	TGTGCCACCAGCAGAGTGGGACAGTTGAACACTGAAGCTTTCTTT	TRBV15	TRBJ1-1	TRBD1	-
CAWRPVIGGADYGYTF	TGTGCCTGGAGGCCGGTAATAGGGGGTGCCGACTATGGCTACACCTTC	TRBV30	TRBJ1-2	-	-
CASSPSGKSNQPQHF	TGTGCCAGCTCACCTTCAGGAAAGAGCAATCAGCCCCAGCATTTT	TRBV18	TRBJ1-5	-	-
CASHMRLNSPLHF	TGTGCCAGCCATATGAGGTTAAATTCACCCCTCCACTTT	TRBV11-2	TRBJ1-6	-	-
CASSEGQLNTGELFF	TGTGCCAGTAGTGAGGGACAGCTGAACACCGGGGAGCTGTTTTTT	TRBV19	TRBJ2-2	TRBD1	-
CAWSLRNYGYTF	TGTGCCTGGAGTCTCAGGAACTATGGCTACACCTTC	TRBV30	TRBJ1-2	-	-
CATSSLATNEKLFF	TGTGCCACCAGCAGTCTAGCAACTAATGAAAAACTGTTTTTT	TRBV15	TRBJ1-4	-	-
CASSIQGGDTQYF	TGCGCCAGCAGCATACAGGGAGGGGATACGCAGTATTTT	TRBV5-1	TRBJ2-3	-	-
CSASKEGNSPLHF	TGCAGTGCTAGTAAAGAGGGTAATTCACCCCTCCACTTT	TRBV20-1	TRBJ1-6	-	few
CATSRDTENSPLHF	TGTGCCACCAGCCGGGACACCGAGAATTCACCCCTCCACTTT	TRBV15	TRBJ1-6	-	-
CASSRGRGQGINYGYTF	TGTGCCAGTAGTAGGGGCCGGGGACAGGGTATCAACTATGGCTACACCTTC	TRBV19	TRBJ1-2	TRBD1	-
CASSWAAFDSNQPQHF	TGTGCCAGTAGTTGGGCAGCCTTTGATAGCAATCAGCCCCAGCATTTT	TRBV19	TRBJ1-5	-	-
CASTPGGRPSLEAFF	TGTGCCAGCACCCCCGGGGGGCGGCCCTCACTTGAAGCTTTCTTT	TRBV3-1/TRBV3-2	TRBJ1-1	-	-
CASTPPSLNEQFF	TGTGCCAGTACCCCCCCGAGCCTCAATGAGCAGTTCTTC	TRBV19	TRBJ2-1	-	-
CASSQSVELFF	TGTGCCAGCAGCCAGTCGGTCGAGCTGTTTTTT	TRBV3-1/TRBV3-2	TRBJ2-2	-	-
CASSLDSYTGELFF	TGCGCCAGCAGCCTGGACAGTTACACCGGGGAGCTGTTTTTT	TRBV5-1	TRBJ2-2	-	-
CASSQDSRQRSYEQYF	TGTGCCAGCAGCCAAGATTCGCGGCAGCGCTCCTACGAGCAGTACTTC	TRBV3-1/TRBV3-2	TRBJ2-7	-	once
CASSVEPHTEAFF	TGTGCCAGCAGCGTGGAGCCCCACACTGAAGCTTTCTTT	TRBV9	TRBJ1-1	-	-
CASSQFRADGYTF	TGTGCCAGCAGCCAATTCAGGGCGGACGGCTACACCTTC	TRBV3-1/TRBV3-2	TRBJ1-2	-	-
CASSFRQGAYEQYF	TGTGCCAGCAGCTTTAGACAGGGGGCCTACGAGCAGTACTTC	TRBV7-2	TRBJ2-7	TRBD1	-
CASSFGTDTQYF	TGTGCCAGCAGTTTCGGGACAGATACGCAGTATTTT	TRBV12-3/TRBV12-4	TRBJ2-3	-	-
CASTPRQGNNSPLHF	TGTGCCAGCACTCCTAGACAGGGGAATAATTCACCCCTCCACTTT	TRBV28	TRBJ1-6	TRBD1	-
CASSLGQPMNTEAFF	TGCGCCAGCAGCTTGGGACAGCCCATGAACACTGAAGCTTTCTTT	TRBV5-1	TRBJ1-1	-	-
CASSLLGQFNYGYTF	TGTGCCAGCAGCCTTCTTGGACAGTTTAACTATGGCTACACCTTC	TRBV7-9	TRBJ1-2	-	-
CASSVASPGSGANVLTF	TGTGCCAGCAGCGTAGCTTCTCCCGGGTCAGGGGCCAACGTCCTGACTTTC	TRBV9	TRBJ2-6	-	-
CASARTVGNTIYF	TGTGCCAGCGCTCGGACTGTTGGAAACACCATATATTTT	TRBV6-5	TRBJ1-3	-	-
CASSPSITGDTEAFF	TGTGCCAGCTCACCGAGTATAACAGGCGACACTGAAGCTTTCTTT	TRBV18	TRBJ1-1	-	-
CAISESSGNQPQHF	TGTGCCATCAGTGAGTCGTCGGGAAATCAGCCCCAGCATTTT	TRBV10-3	TRBJ1-5	-	-
CASSLFPSGTKGDGYTF	TGTGCCAGCAGCTTATTTCCCTCCGGGACAAAGGGAGACGGCTACACCTTC	TRBV7-8	TRBJ1-2	-	-
CASSLVTGVNYGYTF	TGCGCCAGCAGCTTGGTTACGGGGGTAAACTATGGCTACACCTTC	TRBV5-1	TRBJ1-2	-	-
CARSLALAEGDTEAFF	TGTGCCAGAAGCTTGGCCTTGGCCGAAGGGGACACTGAAGCTTTCTTT	TRBV5-3	TRBJ1-1	-	-
CASSFTGGGYNEQFF	TGTGCCAGCAGCTTTACAGGGGGCGGCTACAATGAGCAGTTCTTC	TRBV7-2	TRBJ2-1	TRBD1	-
CASSETGDLQPQHF	TGTGCCAGCAGCGAGACAGGGGATCTCCAGCCCCAGCATTTT	TRBV9	TRBJ1-5	TRBD1	-
CSGWELDGYTF	TGCAGTGGGTGGGAGTTGGATGGCTACACCTTC	TRBV20-1	TRBJ1-2	-	-
CASSLVRESPLHF	TGCGCCAGCAGCTTGGTGCGGGAATCACCCCTCCACTTT	TRBV5-1	TRBJ1-6	-	-
CASSWDYPTDTQYF	TGCGCCAGCAGTTGGGACTACCCAACAGATACGCAGTATTTT	TRBV5-1	TRBJ2-3	TRBD2	-
CASSLHWNTEAFF	TGTGCCAGCAGCTTACATTGGAACACTGAAGCTTTCTTT	TRBV7-2	TRBJ1-1	-	-